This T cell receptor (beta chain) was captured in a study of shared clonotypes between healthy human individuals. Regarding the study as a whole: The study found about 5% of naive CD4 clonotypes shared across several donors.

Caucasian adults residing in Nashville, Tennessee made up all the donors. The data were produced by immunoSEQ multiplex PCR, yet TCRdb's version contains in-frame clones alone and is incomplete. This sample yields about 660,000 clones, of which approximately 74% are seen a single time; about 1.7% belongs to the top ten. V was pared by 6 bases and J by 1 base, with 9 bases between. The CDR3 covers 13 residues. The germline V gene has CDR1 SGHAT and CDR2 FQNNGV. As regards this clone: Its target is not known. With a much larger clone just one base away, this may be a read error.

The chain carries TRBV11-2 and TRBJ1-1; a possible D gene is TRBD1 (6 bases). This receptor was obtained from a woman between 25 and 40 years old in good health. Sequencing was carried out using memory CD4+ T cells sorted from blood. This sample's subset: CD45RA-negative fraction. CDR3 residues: CASRVQGNTEAFF. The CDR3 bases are TGTGCCAGCAGAGTACAGGGGAACACTGAAGCTTTCTTT.